A single sample gave rise to the 10 T cell receptor beta chains below, sequenced in a study of blood T cell repertoires in COVID-19 (dated by TCRdb to 2020 to 2021). Libraries were built with the immunoSEQ multiplex PCR assay. What TCRdb holds here is the immuneACCESS table cut down to in-frame rearrangements. Part of the clones is not present; checked against another copy, under half of the missing clones reflect an unresolved V gene, and the others are unexplained. This sample has 35,000 to 45,000 clones in its table, and 75% to 90% of those were observed once. The leading ten clones occupy over 3.5% of the sample. Sequencing input: peripheral blood. Receptors were obtained from a man between 60 and 75 years old with acute or convalescent COVID-19.

This chain uses TRBV24-1 with TRBJ2-2; 7 bases match TRBD2. V was pared by 4 bases and J by 7 bases, with 11 bases of the junction left unmatched. Per the germline V gene, CDR1 is KGHDR and CDR2 is SFDVKD. CDR3 size: 16 residues. The CDR3 DNA reads as TGTGCCACCAGTGACGGAGCGGGAAGGGATGTCGGGGAGCTGTTTTTT. Its protein is CATSDGAGRDVGELFF.

The chain joins TRBV19 to TRBJ1-1; 10 nucleotides align to TRBD1. Unmatched junction bases numbered 2, after V lost 5 bases and J lost 2 bases. Germline V gene data show CDR1 as LNHDA and CDR2 as SQIVND (reference sequence). CDR3 length: 14 residues. In DNA form, the CDR3 reads TGTGCCAGTAGTGTGACAGGGGGCAACACTGAAGCTTTCTTT. Protein product: CASSVTGGNTEAFF.

Comments on this clone: The junction shows a germline mismatch at one end, possibly a read error. J is TRBJ1-2 and V is TRBV7-3, with D tentatively TRBD1 (5 bases). CDR3 length: 14 amino acids. Germline V CDR1 and CDR2: SGHTA, FQGTGA. The DNA for the CDR3 is TGTGCCAGCAGCTTAACGGGTACAGGCTATGGCCACACCTTC. Amino acids: CASSLTGTGYGHTF.

The V and J genes are TRBV18 and TRBJ1-4, with 7 bases identical to TRBD1. J was trimmed by 7 bases and V by 3 bases; bases with no gene match: 8. CDR3 length equals 15 residues. Germline CDR1 and CDR2: KGHSH and LQKENI. CDR3 DNA: TGTGCCAGCTCACCGGCGGGACAGCGGCGTGAAAAACTGTTTTTT. Protein: CASSPAGQRREKLFF.

V gene TRBV5-1 combines with J gene TRBJ2-7, with 12 bases matching TRBD2. The germline V gene has CDR1 SGHRS and CDR2 YFSETQ. V lost 0 bases to trimming and J lost 1 base; unmatched junction nucleotides: 5. The CDR3 extends over 17 amino acids. The CDR3: CASSLGTSGVKSYEQYF. In nucleotides, the CDR3 is TGCGCCAGCAGCTTGGGGACTAGCGGGGTCAAGTCCTACGAGCAGTACTTC. The variable domain in full, completed from reference TRBV5-1 and TRBJ2-7, reads KAGVTQTPRYLIKTRGQQVTLSCSPISGHRSVSWYQQTPGQGLQFLFEYFSETQRNKGNFPGRFSGRQFSNSRSEMNVSTLELGDSALYLCASSLGTSGVKSYEQYFGPGTRLTVT.

V is TRBV14 and J is TRBJ2-2; D not resolved. With 4 bases removed from V and 1 base from J, the gap between germline ends came to 4 bases. The CDR3 contains 13 residues. The germline CDR1 and CDR2 sequences are SGHDN and FVKESK. The CDR3 loop reads CASSPQNTGELFF. The CDR3 DNA reads as TGTGCCAGCAGCCCCCAGAACACCGGGGAGCTGTTTTTT.

Sample share makes this clone medium-sized. This chain connects TRBV7-9 to TRBJ2-3; possible D gene TRBD2, 6 bases. Germline CDR1 is SEHNR and CDR2 is FQNEAQ (reference sequence). The CDR3 covers 12 residues. V gave up 6 bases and J gave up 3 bases, with 7 bases separating them. The CDR3 sequence: CASSGGTDTQYF. The CDR3 DNA follows: TGTGCCAGCAGTGGGGGGACAGATACGCAGTATTTT.

This chain uses TRBV7-8 with TRBJ2-2, with TRBD2 identical over 12 bases. The germline V gene has CDR1 SGHVS and CDR2 FQNEAQ. This CDR3 is 18 amino acids long. V was pared by 2 bases and J by 0 bases, with 4 bases of the junction left unmatched. The DNA of the CDR3 is TGTGCCAGCAGCTTACCGTGGACTAGCGGGACGAACACCGGGGAGCTGTTTTTT. Protein: CASSLPWTSGTNTGELFF. Using reference TRBV7-8 and TRBJ2-2 for the parts outside the CDR3, the full variable domain is GAGVSQSPRYKVAKRGQDVALRCDPISGHVSLFWYQQALGQGPEFLTYFQNEAQLDKSGLPSDRFFAERPEGSVSTLKIQRTQQEDSAVYLCASSLPWTSGTNTGELFFGEGSRLTVL.

This clone was seen only a few times. The rearrangement joins TRBV12-3 or TRBV12-4 to TRBJ1-2; 11 positions agree with TRBD1. Trimming at V came to 5 bases and at J to 10 bases, leaving 3 bases not matched to a gene. The CDR3 consists of 12 residues. The CDR3 is CASSGTGGTYTF. The CDR3, as DNA: TGTGCCAGCAGTGGGACAGGGGGGACCTACACCTTC.

About this clone: Mismatch with germline at one junction end may stem from a read error. The chain carries TRBV27 and TRBJ2-3; D is unresolved. This CDR3 has 14 amino acids. Per germline, CDR1 MNHEY and CDR2 SMNVEV (reference sequence). CDR3 nucleotide sequence: TGTGCCAGCAGTTTTTCGGCAGGATCAGATACGCGGTATTTT. The encoded protein is CASSFSAGSDTRYF.